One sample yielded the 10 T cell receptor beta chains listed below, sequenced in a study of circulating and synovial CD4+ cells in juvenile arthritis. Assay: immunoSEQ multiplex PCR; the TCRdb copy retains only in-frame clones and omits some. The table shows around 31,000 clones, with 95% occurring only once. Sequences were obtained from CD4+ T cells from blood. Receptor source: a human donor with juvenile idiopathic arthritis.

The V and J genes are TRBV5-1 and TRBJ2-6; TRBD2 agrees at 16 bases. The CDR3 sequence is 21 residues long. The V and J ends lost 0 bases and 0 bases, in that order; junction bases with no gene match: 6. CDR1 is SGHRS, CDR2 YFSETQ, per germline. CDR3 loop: CASSLAGGLAGGPSGANVLTF. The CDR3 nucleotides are TGCGCCAGCAGCTTGGCCGGGGGACTAGCGGGAGGGCCCTCTGGGGCCAACGTCCTGACTTTC.

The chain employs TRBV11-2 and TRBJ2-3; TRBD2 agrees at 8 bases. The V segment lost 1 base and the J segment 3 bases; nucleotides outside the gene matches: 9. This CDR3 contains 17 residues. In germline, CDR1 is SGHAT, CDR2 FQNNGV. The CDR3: CASSLVGFGGGTDTQYF. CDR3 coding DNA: TGTGCCAGCAGCTTAGTGGGGTTCGGGGGGGGAACAGATACGCAGTATTTT.

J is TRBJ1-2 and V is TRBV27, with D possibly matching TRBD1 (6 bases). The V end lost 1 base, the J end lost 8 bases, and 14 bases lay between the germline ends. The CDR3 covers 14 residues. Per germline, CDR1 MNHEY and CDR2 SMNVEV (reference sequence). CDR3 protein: CASSLLGQGIGYTF. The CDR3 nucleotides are TGTGCCAGCAGTTTATTGGGGCAGGGGATCGGCTACACCTTC.

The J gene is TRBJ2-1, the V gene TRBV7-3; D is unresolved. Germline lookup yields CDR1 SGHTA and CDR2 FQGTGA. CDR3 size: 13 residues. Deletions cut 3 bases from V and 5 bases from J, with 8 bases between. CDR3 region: CASSFSPDNEQFF. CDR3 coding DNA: TGTGCCAGCAGCTTCTCCCCTGACAATGAGCAGTTCTTC.

The CDR3 nucleotides are TGTGCCAGCAGCTCCATAGAAGACAAGTCCAGGGGCTACACCTTC. Translated, it gives CASSSIEDKSRGYTF. The chain couples TRBV11-2 to TRBJ1-2; D unresolved. CDR3 size: 15 residues. The V end lost 4 bases, the J end lost 8 bases, and 20 bases lay between the germline ends. Germline V gene lookup returns CDR1 SGHAT and CDR2 FQNNGV.

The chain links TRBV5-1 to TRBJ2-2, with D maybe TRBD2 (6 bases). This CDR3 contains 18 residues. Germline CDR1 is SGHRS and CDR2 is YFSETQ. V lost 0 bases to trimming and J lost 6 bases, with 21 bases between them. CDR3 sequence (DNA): TGCGCCAGCAGCTTGGCGACGGTGAAGGGCCCGGGGGCCGGGGAGCTGTTTTTT. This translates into CASSLATVKGPGAGELFF.

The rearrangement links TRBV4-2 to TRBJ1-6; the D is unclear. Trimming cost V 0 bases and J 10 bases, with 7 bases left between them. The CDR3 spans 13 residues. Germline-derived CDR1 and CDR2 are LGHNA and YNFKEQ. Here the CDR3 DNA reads TGTGCCAGCAGCCAAGATACGGGATCACCCCTCCACTTT. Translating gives CASSQDTGSPLHF.

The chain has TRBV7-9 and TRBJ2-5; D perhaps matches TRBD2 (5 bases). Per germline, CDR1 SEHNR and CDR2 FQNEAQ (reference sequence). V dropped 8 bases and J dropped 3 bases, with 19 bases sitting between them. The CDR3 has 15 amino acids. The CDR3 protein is CASGESKRMKETQYF. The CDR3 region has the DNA TGTGCCAGCGGTGAGAGCAAGCGGATGAAAGAGACCCAGTACTTC.

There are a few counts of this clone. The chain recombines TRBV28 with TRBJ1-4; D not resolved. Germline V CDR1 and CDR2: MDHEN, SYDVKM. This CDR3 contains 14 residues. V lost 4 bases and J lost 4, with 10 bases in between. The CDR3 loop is CASSYSGINEKLFF. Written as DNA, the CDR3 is TGTGCCAGCAGTTACTCGGGGATTAATGAAAAACTGTTTTTT.

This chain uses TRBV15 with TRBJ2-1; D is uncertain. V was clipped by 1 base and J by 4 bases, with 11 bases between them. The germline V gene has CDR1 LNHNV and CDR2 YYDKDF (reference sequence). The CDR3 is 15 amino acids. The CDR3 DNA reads TGTGCCACCAGCAGAGCCCGCGACAATTACAATGAGCAGTTCTTC. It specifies CATSRARDNYNEQFF. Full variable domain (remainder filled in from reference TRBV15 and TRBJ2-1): DAMVIQNPRYQVTQFGKPVTLSCSQTLNHNVMYWYQQKSSQAPKLLFHYYDKDFNNEADTPDNFQSRRPNTSFCFLDIRSPGLGDTAMYLCATSRARDNYNEQFFGPGTRLTVL.